The clone carrying this TCR beta chain appeared a single time. Its antigen remains unknown. V was shortened by 6 bases and J by 4 bases, with 15 bases between the two germline ends. The CDR3 covers 13 residues. Germline lookup yields CDR1 GTSNPN and CDR2 SVGIG (reference sequence). The source of the sample is a study of CD8 T cells in Susac syndrome. The authors carried out high-throughput sequencing of TCR beta. They applied it to CD8+ and CD4+ T cells obtained from blood. Study-level findings and limits: Within total CD8+ repertoires, around 15 Susac-specific public clones were found, and within CD8+ TEMRA repertoires, several.

With random hexamers, reverse transcription was performed on roughly 0.5 to 1 ug of RNA. immunoSEQ multiplex PCR amplified TCR beta CDR3 across 54 Vbeta, 13 Jbeta. TCRdb called the immunoSEQ multiplex PCR reads again in MiXCR, with one record for every CDR3 protein. The sample lists 120,000 or so distinct CDR3 sequences; 90% to 95% were seen once. The chain links TRBV30 to TRBJ1-2; a weak D match, TRBD1 (5 bases). This receptor was identified in a human donor with Susac syndrome. The material sequenced was CD8+ T cells from PBMCs. In nucleotides, the CDR3 is TGTGCCTGTACTCCCCGGGACTTCTATGGCTACACCTTC. Its translation is CACTPRDFYGYTF.